A single sample is the source of the 29 T cell receptor beta chains below, sequenced in a study of blood T cells in healthy people across ages. Then a second PCR, running roughly 7 to 11 cycles, was carried out with a sample-barcoded 5' primer and a J-beta primer mix. TCRdb re-called the 5' RACE reads through MiXCR, storing one row per CDR3 protein. The sample includes over 1.5 million distinct CDR3 sequences, about 49% seen only once; the top ten take less than 2.5%. Sequences were obtained from blood. Source of these receptors: a woman aged 40-49 years in good health.

Here the CDR3 reads CAIRPSEGGYNSPLHF. The CDR3 nucleotides read TGTGCCATCAGGCCCTCCGAGGGAGGCTATAATTCACCCCTCCACTTT. This chain uses TRBV10-3 with TRBJ1-6; D is ambiguous. The CDR3 sequence is 16 residues long. Deletions cut 6 bases from V and 3 bases from J, with 15 bases between. Per the germline V gene, CDR1 is ENHRY and CDR2 is SYGVKD.

The chain carries TRBV20-1 and TRBJ2-5, with 11 bases fitting TRBD2. Trimming removed 8 bases from V and 11 bases from J; junction bases left unmatched: 19. The CDR3 contains 15 residues. Germline V gene sequence: CDR1 DFQATT, CDR2 SNEGSKA (reference sequence). Here the CDR3 DNA reads TGCAGTCCCGACGCCTCTAGCGGGGGGTCAAATGAGCAGTACTTC. This translates into CSPDASSGGSNEQYF.

The chain uses TRBV15 and TRBJ2-3; D unclear. V shed 4 bases and J shed 1 base, with 9 bases lying between them. Germline V gene sequence: CDR1 LNHNV, CDR2 YYDKDF (reference sequence). CDR3 length equals 14 residues. CDR3 region: CATSIGLRTDTQYF. CDR3 coding DNA: TGTGCCACCAGCATAGGTCTCCGCACAGATACGCAGTATTTT.

Only a few counts were recorded for this clonotype. The gene calls are TRBV29-1 and TRBJ2-1, with 10 bases lining up with TRBD1. V shed 7 bases, J shed 2 bases, and the junction held 5 bases outside the gene matches. This CDR3 comprises 14 residues. Germline V gene lookup returns CDR1 SQVTM and CDR2 ANQGSEA. Here the CDR3 DNA reads TGCAGCGATACCGGGACAGGGGCCTACAATGAGCAGTTCTTC. Amino acids: CSDTGTGAYNEQFF.

The count of this clonotype is one. J is TRBJ2-1 and V is TRBV6-1, with D maybe TRBD1 (6 bases). Looked up from germline, CDR1 is MNHNS and CDR2 is SASEGT. This CDR3 region has 13 residues. Trimming pared 6 bases from V and 10 bases from J, leaving 16 bases between. The chain's CDR3 is CASRLTGIEEQFF. The CDR3, as DNA: TGTGCCAGCAGATTGACAGGTATTGAGGAGCAGTTCTTC.

The J gene is TRBJ2-3, the V gene TRBV18, with TRBD1 matching 9 bases. CDR3 size: 15 residues. The ends lost 3 bases at V and 2 bases at J; junction bases unmatched: 3. CDR1 and CDR2 from the germline V gene are KGHSH and LQKENI. CDR3 amino acids: CASSPDRGDTDTQYF. The CDR3 region has the DNA TGTGCCAGCTCACCCGACAGGGGGGACACAGATACGCAGTATTTT.

The chain links TRBV7-2 to TRBJ1-5; 7 nucleotides agree with TRBD1. The CDR3 length is 15 residues. Germline V gives CDR1 SGHTA, CDR2 FQGNSA. With V trimmed by 2 bases and J by 6 bases, 7 bases remained unmatched. The DNA of the CDR3 is TGTGCCAGCAGCTTAACTGCCAGGGGGATTCAGCCCCAGCATTTT. Amino acid sequence: CASSLTARGIQPQHF.

The V call is TRBV24-1, the J call TRBJ1-2; a weak D match, TRBD1 (5 bases). Germline lookup yields CDR1 KGHDR and CDR2 SFDVKD. V was cut by 4 bases and J by 5 bases, with 16 bases left in between. The CDR3 sequence is 15 residues long. This chain's CDR3 is CATSEPVGRGYGYTF. The DNA of the CDR3 is TGTGCCACCAGTGAGCCGGTGGGACGGGGGTATGGCTACACCTTC.

This clonotype was found many times. V and J are TRBV6-5 and TRBJ2-1; 9 bases fit TRBD1. The CDR3 is 14 amino acids. From germline, CDR1 is MNHEY and CDR2 SVGAGI. The junction had 0 bases not matched to a gene; V was cut back by 2 bases and J by 4 bases. The CDR3 DNA reads as TGTGCCAGCAGTTACGGGACAGGGTACAATGAGCAGTTCTTC. This gives the protein CASSYGTGYNEQFF.

This clonotype turned up a few times. This rearrangement joins TRBV29-1 to TRBJ2-7, with 12 bases that match TRBD2. V lost 5 bases and J lost 2; bases outside the gene matches: 1. Germline V CDR1 and CDR2: SQVTM, ANQGSEA. CDR3 length equals 13 residues. CDR3 in DNA: TGCAGCGTTCTAGCGGGGGGGCCCTACGAGCAGTACTTC. It is translated as CSVLAGGPYEQYF.

This clonotype was seen a handful of times. The V gene is TRBV6-2 or TRBV6-3, the J gene TRBJ2-1; no reliable D call. The germline gives CDR1 MNHEY, CDR2 SVGEGT. The CDR3 sequence is 13 residues long. The V end lost 5 bases, the J end lost 6 bases, and 11 bases lay between the germline ends. This chain's CDR3 is CASSTPVVNEQFF. The CDR3, as DNA: TGTGCCAGCAGTACCCCAGTTGTCAATGAGCAGTTCTTC.

The chain combines TRBV3-1 with TRBJ2-1; 9 nucleotides match TRBD2. After removal of 3 bases from V and 8 bases from J, the junction contained 5 bases not matched to a gene. In germline, CDR1 is LGHDT, CDR2 YNNKEL (reference sequence). CDR3 size: 14 residues. The CDR3 DNA follows: TGTGCCAGCAGCCATAAAGCGGGGGGCGATGAGCAGTTCTTC. As protein: CASSHKAGGDEQFF.

This clonotype was seen more than once but under ten times. This chain connects TRBV6-2 or TRBV6-3 to TRBJ2-1; TRBD2 aligns across 10 bases. The CDR3 runs to 15 residues. CDR1 and CDR2 (germline): MNHEY, SVGEGT. J gave up 3 bases and V 6 bases, and 5 bases lay outside the gene matches. Here the CDR3 reads CASRSSGGFYNEQFF. The CDR3 DNA reads as TGTGCCAGCAGATCTAGCGGGGGATTCTACAATGAGCAGTTCTTC.

For this clonotype: The junction departs from the called germline gene at one end, perhaps through a read error. The rearrangement joins TRBV7-8 to TRBJ2-3; D is ambiguous. The germline gives CDR1 SGHVS, CDR2 FQNEAQ. This CDR3 contains 14 residues. Here the CDR3 reads CANSLGASTDTQYF. CDR3 bases: TGTGCCAACAGCTTAGGTGCCAGCACAGATACGCAGTATTTT.

The chain employs TRBV11-2 and TRBJ2-7; TRBD2 might be the D (6 bases). CDR1 SGHAT and CDR2 FQNNGV come from the germline V gene. The CDR3 is 14 residues long. Trimming pared 0 bases from V and 4 bases from J, leaving 10 bases between. The CDR3 loop is CASSLDLGRYEQYF. The CDR3 nucleotides are TGTGCCAGCAGCTTAGACCTGGGGAGGTACGAGCAGTACTTC.

The V call is TRBV7-2, the J call TRBJ2-7, with 9 positions matching TRBD1. Germline loops: CDR1 SGHTA, CDR2 FQGNSA. Trimming cost V 6 bases and J 4 bases; bases outside gene matches: 1. The CDR3 has 12 amino acids. The CDR3 sequence is CASRGTGYEQYF. The CDR3 coding sequence is TGTGCCAGCAGAGGGACAGGGTACGAGCAGTACTTC.

This clonotype was seen only a few times. The CDR3 DNA follows: TGTGCCAGCACCTCCGACAGGGGAACCCGGGAGACCCAGTACTTC. It translates to CASTSDRGTRETQYF. The V gene is TRBV28, the J gene TRBJ2-5, with TRBD1 identical over 8 bases. The CDR3 loop spans 15 amino acids. V lost 7 bases and J lost 5; bases outside the gene matches: 12. The germline CDR1 and CDR2 sequences are MDHEN and SYDVKM.

V gene TRBV24-1 combines with J gene TRBJ2-5, with TRBD2 as a possible D gene (7 bases). The V gene lost 3 bases and the J gene lost 5 bases, with 15 bases spanning the gap. This CDR3 is 15 amino acids long. In germline, CDR1 is KGHDR, CDR2 SFDVKD. CDR3 nucleotide sequence: TGTGCCACCAGTGATCGGGGGGCCCCTCAGGAGACCCAGTACTTC. Translated: CATSDRGAPQETQYF.

This chain connects TRBV28 to TRBJ2-5; TRBD2 might be the D (5 bases). Germline V gene lookup returns CDR1 MDHEN and CDR2 SYDVKM. V was shortened by 3 bases and J by 3 bases, with 14 bases between the two germline ends. This CDR3 spans 15 amino acids. CDR3 sequence reads: CASSLELDLKETQYF. The CDR3, as DNA: TGTGCCAGCAGTTTGGAACTAGATCTAAAAGAGACCCAGTACTTC.

The chain couples TRBV15 to TRBJ2-3, with 7 bases identical to TRBD2. The germline gives CDR1 LNHNV, CDR2 YYDKDF (reference sequence). V shed 5 bases, J shed 3 bases, and the junction held 8 bases outside the gene matches. CDR3 size: 15 residues. CDR3 in amino acids: CATSHRGGETDTQYF. In DNA, the CDR3 is TGTGCCACCAGCCACCGTGGGGGGGAAACAGATACGCAGTATTTT.

The chain has TRBV20-1 and TRBJ1-6, with a possible D match to TRBD1 (6 bases). The CDR3 extends over 15 amino acids. Trimming shortened V by 3 bases and J by 6 bases, and 15 bases separated the two germline ends. The germline V gene has CDR1 DFQATT and CDR2 SNEGSKA (reference sequence). The DNA of the CDR3 is TGCAGTGCTAGGAACAGGGCCTTAAGTAATTCACCCCTCCACTTT. Protein product: CSARNRALSNSPLHF.

The chain couples TRBV12-3 or TRBV12-4 to TRBJ2-3, with D perhaps TRBD1 or TRBD2 (5 bases each). This CDR3 region has 15 residues. V lost 6 bases and J 1 base, leaving 14 bases between the germline ends. The CDR3 here is CASSPGPPRTDTQYF. As DNA, the CDR3 is TGTGCCAGCAGCCCGGGACCTCCCCGCACAGATACGCAGTATTTT.

This clonotype was detected only a few times. The J gene is TRBJ2-3, the V gene TRBV29-1; D unresolved. This CDR3 is built from 14 residues. CDR1 and CDR2 from the germline V gene are SQVTM and ANQGSEA. V was trimmed by 7 bases and J by 0 bases, leaving 14 bases between them. The DNA for the CDR3 is TGCAGCGCTCAGCCCGGGTTCAGCACAGATACGCAGTATTTT. Amino acid sequence: CSAQPGFSTDTQYF.

This clonotype appeared a few times. The V gene is TRBV29-1, the J gene TRBJ2-7; D call uncertain. CDR1 is SQVTM and CDR2 is ANQGSEA in the germline V gene. This CDR3 is 12 amino acids long. The V end was cut by 5 bases, the J end by 2 bases, with 10 bases between. In DNA, the CDR3 is TGCAGCGTTCACAGCGACCCCTACGAGCAGTACTTC. Translating gives CSVHSDPYEQYF.

The chain carries TRBV28 and TRBJ2-7; a weak D match, TRBD2 (6 bases). This CDR3 has 12 residues. V dropped 6 bases and J dropped 7 bases, with 13 bases sitting between them. Looked up from germline, CDR1 is MDHEN and CDR2 is SYDVKM. CDR3 residues: CASRSGLPEQYF. Written as DNA, the CDR3 is TGTGCCAGCAGGAGCGGACTACCGGAGCAGTACTTC.

The V call is TRBV6-5, the J call TRBJ1-5; D is possibly TRBD1 (6 bases). Germline-derived CDR1 and CDR2 are MNHEY and SVGAGI. This CDR3 spans 15 amino acids. V was clipped by 2 bases and J by 2 bases, with 10 bases between them. The CDR3 coding sequence is TGTGCCAGCAGTTACGAAGCAGGGGGCAATCAGCCCCAGCATTTT. It specifies CASSYEAGGNQPQHF.

The V and J genes are TRBV9 and TRBJ2-3, with unresolved D. CDR1 is SGDLS, CDR2 YYNGEE, per germline. V lost 0 bases, J lost 0 bases, and 5 bases lay in between. The CDR3 totals 14 residues. The CDR3 coding sequence is TGTGCCAGCAGCGTAGCTACTAGCACAGATACGCAGTATTTT. It codes for CASSVATSTDTQYF.

The J gene is TRBJ2-1, the V gene TRBV10-2; 16 bases map to TRBD2. From germline, CDR1 is WSHSY and CDR2 SAAADI. Trimming at V came to 6 bases and at J to 11 bases, leaving 1 base not matched to a gene. There are 13 residues in the CDR3. The CDR3 loop reads CASRGLAGGQQFF. As DNA, the CDR3 is TGCGCCAGCAGGGGACTAGCGGGGGGGCAGCAGTTCTTC.

V gene TRBV28 combines with J gene TRBJ2-1; D unclear. This CDR3 is 13 amino acids long. Trimming cost V 6 bases and J 2 bases, with 8 bases left between them. Germline V gives CDR1 MDHEN, CDR2 SYDVKM. The CDR3 nucleotides are TGTGCCAGCAGCCACGCCCCCTACAATGAGCAGTTCTTC. Its translation: CASSHAPYNEQFF.